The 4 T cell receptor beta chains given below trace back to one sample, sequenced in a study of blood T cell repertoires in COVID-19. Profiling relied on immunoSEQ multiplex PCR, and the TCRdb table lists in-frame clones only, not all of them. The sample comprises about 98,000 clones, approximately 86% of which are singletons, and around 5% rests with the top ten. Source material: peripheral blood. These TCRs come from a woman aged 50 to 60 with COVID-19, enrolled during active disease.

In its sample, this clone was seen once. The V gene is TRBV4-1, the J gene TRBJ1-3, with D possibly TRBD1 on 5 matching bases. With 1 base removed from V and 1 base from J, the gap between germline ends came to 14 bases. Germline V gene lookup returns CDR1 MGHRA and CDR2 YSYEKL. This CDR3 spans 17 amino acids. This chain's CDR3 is CASSQGVIQGSGNTIYF. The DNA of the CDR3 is TGCGCCAGCAGCCAAGGTGTCATCCAGGGTTCTGGAAACACCATATATTTT.

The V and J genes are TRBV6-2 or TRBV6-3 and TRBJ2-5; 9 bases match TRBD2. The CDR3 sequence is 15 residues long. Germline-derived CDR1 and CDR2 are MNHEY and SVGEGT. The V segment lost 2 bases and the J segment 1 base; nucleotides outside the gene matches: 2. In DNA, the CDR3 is TGTGCCAGCAGTTACCCACTAGCGGGCCAAGAGACCCAGTACTTC. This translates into CASSYPLAGQETQYF.

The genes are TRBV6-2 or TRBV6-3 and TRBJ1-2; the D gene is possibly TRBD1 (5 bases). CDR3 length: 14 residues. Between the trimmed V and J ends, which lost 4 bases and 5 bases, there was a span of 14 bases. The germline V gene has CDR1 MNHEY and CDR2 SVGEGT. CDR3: CASSLGGSVYGYTF. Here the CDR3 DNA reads TGTGCCAGCAGTTTGGGGGGGTCCGTATATGGCTACACCTTC.

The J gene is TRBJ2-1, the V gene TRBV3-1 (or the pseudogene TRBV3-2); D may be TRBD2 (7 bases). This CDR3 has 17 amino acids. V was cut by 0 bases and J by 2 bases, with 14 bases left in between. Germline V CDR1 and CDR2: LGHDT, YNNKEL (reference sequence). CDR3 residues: CASSQDWEGGPYNEQFF. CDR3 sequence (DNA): TGTGCCAGCAGCCAAGATTGGGAGGGGGGGCCCTACAATGAGCAGTTCTTC.